The 8 T cell receptor beta chains reported below all come from one sample, sequenced in a study of T cell responses to AZD1222 COVID-19 vaccine. Produced via immunoSEQ multiplex PCR; TCRdb's table is partial and in-frame only. The profile shows about 120,000 clones, about nine tenths of them singletons. The starting material was peripheral blood, obtained on day 0 of AZD1222 vaccination. The receptors come from an adult in good health.

This clone appeared a few times. The rearrangement uses TRBV5-1 and TRBJ1-3; D call uncertain. V was clipped by 2 bases and J by 4 bases, with 16 bases between them. The CDR3 length is 16 residues. CDR1 is SGHRS, CDR2 YFSETQ, per germline. The CDR3 nucleotides read TGCGCCAGCAGCTTCACCGGAGCAGGCGCCGGAAACACCATATATTTT. It codes for CASSFTGAGAGNTIYF. Together with reference TRBV5-1 and TRBJ1-3, the CDR3 gives the full variable domain: KAGVTQTPRYLIKTRGQQVTLSCSPISGHRSVSWYQQTPGQGLQFLFEYFSETQRNKGNFPGRFSGRQFSNSRSEMNVSTLELGDSALYLCASSFTGAGAGNTIYFGEGSWLTVV.

The genes are TRBV27 and TRBJ1-6, with a tentative D call TRBD1 (5 bases). Trimming left V 5 bases short and J 0 bases short, with 11 bases between. This CDR3 region has 16 residues. The germline V gene encodes CDR1 MNHEY and CDR2 SMNVEV (reference sequence). The CDR3 region has the DNA TGTGCCAGCAGTCCTCAGGGAAGCTCCTATAATTCACCCCTCCACTTT. It translates to CASSPQGSSYNSPLHF.

This chain links TRBV6-5 with TRBJ1-2, with D maybe TRBD1 (5 bases). The CDR3 runs to 12 residues. Trimming took 4 bases from V and 8 from J, leaving 11 bases between them. Germline loops: CDR1 MNHEY, CDR2 SVGAGI. The CDR3 protein is CASSFSDTGYTF. In DNA form, the CDR3 reads TGTGCCAGCAGTTTCTCGGACACGGGCTACACCTTC.

For this clone: The sample contains more than one DNA sequence encoding this CDR3. The rearrangement uses TRBV5-1 and TRBJ1-1; TRBD1 is a possible D gene (5 bases). V shed 2 bases and J shed 5 bases, with 10 bases lying between them. Germline V gene data show CDR1 as SGHRS and CDR2 as YFSETQ. The CDR3 is made up of 13 amino acids. In nucleotides, the CDR3 is TGCGCCAGCAGCTTTCGGGGGGGTACTGAAGCTTTCTTT. Residues: CASSFRGGTEAFF.

The chain uses TRBV9 and TRBJ1-1, with D possibly being TRBD1 (6 bases). CDR3 size: 16 residues. Per germline, CDR1 SGDLS and CDR2 YYNGEE. The V gene lost 0 bases and the J gene lost 1 base, with 13 bases spanning the gap. CDR3 in DNA: TGTGCCAGCAGCGTAGGGGATTTAGGGGGGAACACTGAAGCTTTCTTT. Translating it yields CASSVGDLGGNTEAFF.

The V and J genes are TRBV10-3 and TRBJ2-7, with 13 bases that match TRBD2. Trimming cost V 2 bases and J 5 bases; bases outside gene matches: 3. The CDR3 contains 15 residues. CDR1 ENHRY and CDR2 SYGVKD come from the germline V gene. CDR3 sequence (DNA): TGTGCCATCAGTGAGACTAGCGGGAGGGCGGACGAGCAGTACTTC. The encoded protein is CAISETSGRADEQYF.

The chain links TRBV20-1 to TRBJ2-1, with TRBD1 matching 12 bases. With 3 bases clipped from V and 9 bases from J, the junction kept 6 bases outside the gene matches. This CDR3 comprises 14 residues. Germline CDR1 is DFQATT and CDR2 is SNEGSKA (reference sequence). The CDR3 DNA reads as TGCAGTGCTAGTCCGGGACAGGGGGCGTCTGAGCAGTTCTTC. Encoded protein: CSASPGQGASEQFF.

This clone was seen only a few times. The V and J genes are TRBV5-4 and TRBJ1-6; 7 bases fit TRBD1. Germline assignment: CDR1 SGHNT and CDR2 YYREEE (reference sequence). The CDR3 runs to 17 residues. V lost 4 bases, J lost 7 bases, and 14 bases stayed unmatched. CDR3 sequence: CASSIIMGQHTNSPLHF. The DNA for the CDR3 is TGTGCCAGCAGCATTATAATGGGACAGCACACAAATTCACCCCTCCACTTT. Full variable domain (outside the CDR3, taken from reference TRBV5-4 and TRBJ1-6): ETGVTQSPTHLIKTRGQQVTLRCSSQSGHNTVSWYQQALGQGPQFIFQYYREEENGRGNFPPRFSGLQFPNYSSELNVNALELDDSALYLCASSIIMGQHTNSPLHFGNGTRLTVT.